The entry that follows covers one TCR beta chain sequence. The antigen it binds to is not known. Base quality data are lacking; no much larger clone is found one base away. To be included, a participant needed at least one PBMC sample from before ART initiation plus at least two post-ART samples. Every participant with HIV received treatment in the United States of America. Before DNA extraction, cryopreserved samples containing roughly 0.85-11 million PBMC were thawed and washed. At the time of the earliest PBMC sample for each participant with HIV, ages ranged from 23 to 54 years. PBMC samples were contributed by each participant from 1-4 timepoints before ART initiation and 2-8 timepoints after ART initiation, with a median of 7 samples. For every participant, serial HIV viral load, CD4+ T-cell count, ART history and demographic data were obtained. Using a Qiagen kit on a QIAcube, genomic DNA was extracted from unsorted PBMC, with samples processed in batches of 12.

This record comes from a study of long-term antiretroviral therapy in people with HIV (dated by TCRdb to 2021 to 2024). Notes on the research overall: The earliest samples were collected about a decade before the 2015 WHO recommendation for immediate ART, when ART was typically delayed until CD4 counts fell. Among the 30 to 35 participants with HIV, roughly eleven were female. Test extractions of a monoclonal T-cell line alongside approximately 34 polyclonal samples showed no cross-contamination during QIAcube processing. The cohort contributed roughly 190 cryopreserved PBMC samples from about 33 adults with confirmed HIV infection, collected serially over a mean of roughly 6 years (range 1-12). A retrospective serial study tested whether ART initiation and durable HIV suppression were associated with changes in peripheral blood TRB repertoire composition and diversity. Paper-wide results and their limitations: Samples dated from the mid-2000s to the late 2010s, and the ART regimens used may be less effective than current ones. Inferences about post-ART repertoire changes are limited because no data were available on ART adherence, viral resistance or therapy changes. CDR3 length ranges in HIV repertoires were narrower than in controls, and network structure suggested an antigen-experienced repertoire with only a slight naive shift after ART. Expanded TRB clones identified before ART initiation dominated the repertoire at all time points, although this dominance fluctuated and declined in many PLHIV after ART. Since PBMC availability was limited, sequencing covered only the TCR beta chain, with no alpha chain pairing. Starting ART was linked to a significant rise in TRB diversity, yet even after long-term ART the diversity remained significantly lower than in transplant donor controls. Because pre-ART samples had limited cell numbers, profiling was done on unsorted PBMC rather than on sorted CD4+ and CD8+ T cells.

Trimming takes 2 bases off V and 0 bases off J; junction bases not matched to a gene: 4. CDR1 SGDLS and CDR2 YYNGEE are derived from the germline V gene. The CDR3 contains 16 residues, cysteine and phenylalanine counted. This entry keeps only the CDR3 DNA: 48 bases, framed from base 1. The immunoSEQ hsTCRB v3.0 assay was used at survey level resolution for TRB variable region sequencing. TRB sequencing targeted a depth of 40,000-50,000 T-cell genomes per sample. Pooled TRB libraries were sequenced on an Illumina MiSeq with a v3 150-cycle kit. Processing in the source paper ran as follows. Analysis of repertoires was carried out in R inside a reproducible Nextflow workflow spanning QC, data transformation and analysis. LymphoSeq2, an R package for AIRR-Seq data exploration, was used to implement custom analyses. Several samples yielding fewer than 5000 total TRB sequences were excluded, leaving around 200 analyzed HIV repertoires. Among the 180 to 200 HIV repertoires that were kept, some 61 were collected before ART initiation and some 130 were collected after ART initiation. Repertoires were downsampled to 5000 TRB nucleotide sequences, with summary statistics averaged over 100 downsampling iterations. The analysis kept only TRB sequences whose CDR3 regions were at least seven amino acids long. Two measures captured diversity: a Shannon entropy-derived clonality score and the Gini coefficient. Repertoire networks linked the top 5000 CDR3 amino acid sequences whenever two sequences differed by an edit distance of one. For TRB CDR3 amino acid sequences, GLIPH2 was used to predict antigen specificity groups and MHC restriction. CDR3 amino acid sequences were matched against VDJdb and McPAS-TCR to flag known CMV, EBV, HIV or tissue antigen associations. Pre-ART, post-ART and control groups were compared with Wilcoxon signed-rank tests and Holm-Bonferroni correction. In TCRdb, the immuneACCESS table is reduced to in-frame sequences with V and J assigned. These tables do not hold every clone; where another copy was compared, an unresolved V gene accounts for under half, and the others remain unexplained. V and J calls and clone size follow that table, whereas D and trimming were derived from the DNA. Counted in this sample were approximately 12,000 clones; over 80% of them appeared once. Of the sample, about 20% falls within the top ten clones.

The material was unsorted PBMCs, obtained 8 to 8.5 years after starting antiretroviral therapy. The V and J genes are TRBV9 and TRBJ2-2; the central 7 bases match TRBD1. This receptor was taken from a man in his fifties or sixties with HIV. The CDR3 has the sequence CASSVPGQTNTGELFF. The sequenced DNA is TGTGCCAGCAGCGTCCCGGGACAGACGAACACCGGGGAGCTGTTTTTT.